The clone carrying this T cell receptor beta chain was seen at least ten times. Its antigen is as yet unknown. This record comes from a study of T cell repertoires in cytomegalovirus infection. Whole-study context: HLA-B-restricted CMV epitopes that are well studied were used alongside recently identified HLA-C-restricted ones. Evidence of both CMV infection and a matching HLA type came from public TCR beta signatures. General study findings and limits: Dominating the ex vivo response were TCR beta clonotypes that were CMV-specific and HLA-C-restricted.

Using its own MiXCR run on the reads, TCRdb lists one record per CDR3 protein. There are just under 500,000 distinct CDR3 sequences in the sample; about 33% occur only once, and 17% lies in the top ten. The V end was cut by 0 bases, the J end by 5 bases, with 7 bases between. The CDR3 covers 13 residues. Germline V gene data show CDR1 as SGHTA and CDR2 as FQGNSA. The specimen was cultured PBMCs, collected from culture after CMV antigen stimulation. The rearrangement uses TRBV7-2 and TRBJ2-5; no firm D call. This clonotype was sampled from a human donor in good health (CMV status not recorded). Some clones in this sample may be carry-over from other donors' samples. CDR3 in amino acids: CASSLARWETQYF. The CDR3 region has the DNA TGTGCCAGCAGCTTAGCGCGGTGGGAGACCCAGTACTTC.